This T cell receptor beta chain was observed in a study of blood T cell repertoires in COVID-19. Losses at the gene ends were 5 bases for V and 3 bases for J; bases not matched to a gene: 4. This CDR3 has 14 residues. The V gene's germline CDR1 is SGHRS and CDR2 YFSETQ. Data came from immunoSEQ multiplex PCR; TCRdb stores just in-frame clones and leaves some out. This table has about 47,000 clones, 80% to 85% appearing once. J is TRBJ2-2 and V is TRBV5-1; 7 bases agree with TRBD1. This receptor was obtained from a human donor with acute or convalescent COVID-19. The donor label of this sample is uncertain. Sequenced input: peripheral blood. The CDR3 sequence is CASSNRGDTGELFF. The CDR3 DNA reads as TGCGCCAGCAGTAACAGGGGAGACACCGGGGAGCTGTTTTTT.